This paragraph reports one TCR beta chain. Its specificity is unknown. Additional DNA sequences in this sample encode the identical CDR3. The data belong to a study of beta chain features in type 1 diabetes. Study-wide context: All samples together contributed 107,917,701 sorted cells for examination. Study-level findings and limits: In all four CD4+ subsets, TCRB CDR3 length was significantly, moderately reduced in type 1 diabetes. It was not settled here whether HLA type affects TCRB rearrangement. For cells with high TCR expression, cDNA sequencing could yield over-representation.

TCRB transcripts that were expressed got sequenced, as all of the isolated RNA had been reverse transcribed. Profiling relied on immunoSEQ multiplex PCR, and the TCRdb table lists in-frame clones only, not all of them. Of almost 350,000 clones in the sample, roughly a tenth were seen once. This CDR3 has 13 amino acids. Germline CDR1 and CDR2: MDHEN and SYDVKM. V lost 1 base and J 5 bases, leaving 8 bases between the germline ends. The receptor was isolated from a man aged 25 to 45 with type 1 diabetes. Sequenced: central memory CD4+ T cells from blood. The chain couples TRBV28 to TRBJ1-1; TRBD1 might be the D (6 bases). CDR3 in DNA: TGTGCCAGCAGTTTATCTCAGGGGACTGAAGCTTTCTTT. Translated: CASSLSQGTEAFF. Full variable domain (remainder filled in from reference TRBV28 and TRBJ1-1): DVKVTQSSRYLVKRTGEKVFLECVQDMDHENMFWYRQDPGLGLRLIYFSYDVKMKEKGDIPEGYSVSREKKERFSLILESASTNQTSMYLCASSLSQGTEAFFGQGTRLTVV.